Listed here is a single TCR beta chain. The record originates from a study of T cell changes during pregnancy in multiple sclerosis. Sequencing was performed with immunoSEQ multiplex PCR; in TCRdb, only in-frame clones are kept and a portion is missing. Of more than 35,000 clones in the sample, approximately 91% were seen once. The specimen comprised CD8+ T cells from peripheral blood mononuclear cells, sampled in the third trimester of pregnancy. This receptor was obtained from a female donor with multiple sclerosis, enrolled in a pregnancy study.

The CDR3 region has the DNA TGTGCCAGCAGGAAACTAGCGGGATCGCAAGAGACCCAGTACTTC. This codes for CASRKLAGSQETQYF. The gene calls are TRBV27 and TRBJ2-5; 10 bases map to TRBD2. Germline CDR1 reads MNHEY; CDR2 reads SMNVEV (reference sequence). The V and J ends lost 6 bases and 2 bases, in that order; junction bases with no gene match: 6. The CDR3 runs 15 residues.